This T cell receptor beta chain was obtained from a study of CD8 T cells in Susac syndrome (dated by TCRdb to the late 2010s). Notes on the research overall: Whether CD8+ T cell activation and differentiation in Susac syndrome was antigen driven was tested using repertoire sequencing. The clonality of the CD8+ T cell repertoire was compared across 12 healthy donors, some 14 Susac syndrome patients and under 18 multiple sclerosis patients. Results and caveats for the whole study, not just this receptor: The number of individuals in the TCR sequencing and HLA analysis was recognized as being relatively small.

Peripheral blood CD8+ and CD4+ T cells from healthy donors, Susac syndrome patients and multiple sclerosis patients were profiled using high-throughput TCR beta sequencing. Multiple sclerosis controls were treatment-naive patients with stable or active relapsing-remitting disease fulfilling revised McDonald criteria. Bulk CD8+ and CD4+ T cells were purified by magnetic negative isolation, while CD8+ TEMRA cells were enriched using FACS. Blood was drawn into EDTA tubes, processed within 24 hours, and PBMCs were isolated by density gradient centrifugation. PBMCs intended for TCR sequencing were cryopreserved in liquid nitrogen and were subsequently thawed in a 37 degrees C water bath. Purity of sorted or isolated CD4+, CD8+ and CD8+ TEMRA cells was at least 90%. The germline V gene encodes CDR1 SGDLS and CDR2 YYNGEE. The CDR3 runs 15 residues from the cysteine to the phenylalanine. This entry keeps only the CDR3 DNA: 45 bases, framed from base 1. Germline trimming amounts to 3 bases on V and 6 bases on J, with 7 as the count of junction bases outside the gene matches.

With regard to this clonotype: Its target antigen remains unknown. No quality values exist for individual bases; no much larger clone is one base distant.

RNA was extracted with the RNeasy kit and 0.5 to 1 ug was reverse transcribed using random hexamers. The immunoSEQ multiplex PCR assay, covering 54 Vbeta and 13 Jbeta segments, was used to amplify TCR beta CDR3 regions. PCR amplification bias was corrected by using a synthetic template baseline for primer optimization and computational correction. On the authors' methods: Reads were assigned to V, D and J genes according to IMGT and analyzed in immunoSEQ Analyzer, with only productive sequences retained. To calculate clonality, Shannon entropy was normalized by log2 of the number of productive unique sequences and then subtracted from one. For each patient and control, public and private clones were evaluated within the 100 most prevalent clones. Susac-specific clones were defined as absent from healthy and MS cohorts, roughly 1,100 published viral clones and other ImmuneACCESS disease sequences. TCRdb ran its own pipeline on the public reads, namely fastp trimming at Q25 and MiXCR clone calling, and kept in-frame beta chains. Rows with a matching CDR3 protein are joined into one entry that keeps the most common DNA and genes. These V and J calls originate from TCRdb's pipeline instead of the authors' own analysis. This sample gives about 180,000 distinct CDR3 sequences in total; approximately 96% of them show up just once. The top ten clonotypes cover around 0.16% of the sample.

This receptor chain uses TRBV9 and TRBJ2-1; 9 central nucleotides agree with TRBD2. The sample consisted of CD8+ T cells from PBMCs. The TCR originated in a human donor with multiple sclerosis. The CDR3 has the sequence CASSAEGLASNEQFF. The sequenced DNA is TGTGCCAGCAGCGCGGAGGGACTAGCTTCCAATGAGCAGTTCTTC.